Each of the 10 T cell receptor beta chains below was sequenced from the same sample in a study of vaccination and CD4 T cells after COVID-19. An Oncomine TCR Beta short-read assay was used to sequence the DNA from cultured CD4+ T cells. In TCRdb, the PCR reads were re-called with MiXCR into one record per CDR3 protein. The sample includes about 1,400 distinct CDR3 sequences, less than 55% seen only once; the top ten take over 75%. These receptors have no known antigen. Stated treatment: roughly ten-day PBMC culture with coronavirus spike peptide pools or control peptides (ViraFEST assay). One should note that the unexposed donor's CD4+ T cells were collected before the COVID-19 pandemic (2011-2018). Material for sequencing was CD4+ T cells from blood, cultured in vitro. Source of these receptors: a human donor in good health.

This clonotype has a handful of counts. This CDR3 is CSAAEGSTDTQYF. CDR3 nucleotides: TGCAGTGCTGCGGAGGGTAGCACAGATACGCAGTATTTT. The V and J genes are TRBV20-1 and TRBJ2-3; tentative D call: TRBD2 (6 bases). The germline CDR1 and CDR2 sequences are DFQATT and SNEGSKA (reference sequence). Trimming shortened V by 5 bases and J by 0 bases, and 9 bases separated the two germline ends. The CDR3 sequence is 13 residues long.

CDR3 amino acids: CSAGTLNTEAFF. Here the CDR3 DNA reads TGCAGCGCGGGGACACTGAACACTGAAGCTTTCTTT. The V call is TRBV29-1, the J call TRBJ1-1; TRBD1 might be the D (6 bases). CDR1 and CDR2 from the germline V gene are SQVTM and ANQGSEA. There are 12 residues in the CDR3. V dropped 7 bases and J dropped 0 bases, with 9 bases sitting between them.

This clonotype was detected once. The rearrangement joins TRBV2 to TRBJ2-7; D is unresolved. The CDR3 extends over 12 amino acids. V lost 4 bases, J lost 3 bases, and 7 bases lay in between. The V gene's germline CDR1 is SNHLY and CDR2 FYNNEI. The DNA of the CDR3 is TGTGCCAGCAGTGGACTCGACTACGAGCAGTACTTC. Translated: CASSGLDYEQYF.

The chain uses TRBV2 and TRBJ1-1; D remains unclear. The V gene's germline CDR1 is SNHLY and CDR2 FYNNEI. V lost 7 bases to trimming and J lost 2 bases, with 11 bases between them. This CDR3 is built from 13 residues. CDR3 in amino acids: CASTGEANTEAFF. CDR3 sequence (DNA): TGTGCCAGCACGGGCGAGGCTAACACTGAAGCTTTCTTT.

This clonotype appeared a few times. The V gene is TRBV20-1, the J gene TRBJ1-1; D unclear. Trimming cost V 6 bases and J 1 base, with 15 bases left between them. This CDR3 region has 14 residues. Germline V gene lookup returns CDR1 DFQATT and CDR2 SNEGSKA (reference sequence). The CDR3 sequence is CSAKIRLTNTEAFF. The CDR3 region has the DNA TGCAGTGCCAAGATAAGACTGACGAACACTGAAGCTTTCTTT.

This rearrangement joins TRBV18 to TRBJ1-5, with 11 nucleotides matching TRBD1. Germline CDR1 KGHSH, CDR2 LQKENI. This CDR3 has 15 residues. V gave up 3 bases and J gave up 4 bases; unmatched junction bases: 2. Here the CDR3 reads CASSPGTGGNQPQHF. The CDR3 DNA is TGTGCCAGCTCACCCGGGACAGGGGGGAATCAGCCCCAGCATTTT.

The genes are TRBV20-1 and TRBJ2-7; TRBD1 matches 8 bases. In germline, CDR1 is DFQATT, CDR2 SNEGSKA (reference sequence). V lost 4 bases, J lost 0 bases, and 5 bases stayed unmatched. This CDR3 has 14 amino acids. CDR3 sequence: CSAKRTGSSYEQYF. The CDR3 DNA reads TGCAGTGCTAAAAGGACAGGGAGCTCCTACGAGCAGTACTTC.

This clonotype was observed a single time. The genes are TRBV11-3 and TRBJ2-7; 13 bases agree with TRBD2. The junction had 5 bases not matched to a gene; V was cut back by 4 bases and J by 5 bases. Per germline, CDR1 SGHNT and CDR2 YENEEA. The CDR3 extends over 15 amino acids. The CDR3, as DNA: TGTGCCAGCAGCTCCGGGACTAGCGGGATCCACGAGCAGTACTTC. It translates to CASSSGTSGIHEQYF.

This rearrangement joins TRBV30 to TRBJ1-1; no clear D. In germline, CDR1 is GTSNPN, CDR2 SVGIG (reference sequence). CDR3 length: 12 residues. V was pared by 3 bases and J by 1 base, with 6 bases between. The CDR3 region has the DNA TGTGCCTGGAGGTCAGGGAACACTGAAGCTTTCTTT. Translated: CAWRSGNTEAFF.

The chain employs TRBV19 and TRBJ1-2; 9 bases are shared with TRBD1. The CDR3 length is 14 residues. The germline CDR1 and CDR2 sequences are LNHDA and SQIVND (reference sequence). V was clipped by 5 bases and J by 7 bases; unmatched bases: 8. The DNA for the CDR3 is TGTGCCAGTAGTCCCCGGGACAGGGATCGTGGCTACACCTTC. Translated, it gives CASSPRDRDRGYTF.